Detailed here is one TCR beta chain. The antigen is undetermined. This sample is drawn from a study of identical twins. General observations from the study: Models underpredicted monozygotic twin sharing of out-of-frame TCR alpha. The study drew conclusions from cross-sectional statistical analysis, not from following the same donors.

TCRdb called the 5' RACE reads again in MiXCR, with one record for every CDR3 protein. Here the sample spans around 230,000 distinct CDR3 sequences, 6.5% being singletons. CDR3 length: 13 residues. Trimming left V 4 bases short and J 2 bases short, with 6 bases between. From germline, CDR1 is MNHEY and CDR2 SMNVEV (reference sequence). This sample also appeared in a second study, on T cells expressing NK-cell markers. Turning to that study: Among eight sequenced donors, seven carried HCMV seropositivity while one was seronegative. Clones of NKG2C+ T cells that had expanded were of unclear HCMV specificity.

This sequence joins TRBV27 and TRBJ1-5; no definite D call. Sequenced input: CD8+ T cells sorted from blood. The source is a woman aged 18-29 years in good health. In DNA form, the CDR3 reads TGTGCCAGCAGTTATGTGGGCAATCAGCCCCAGCATTTT. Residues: CASSYVGNQPQHF.